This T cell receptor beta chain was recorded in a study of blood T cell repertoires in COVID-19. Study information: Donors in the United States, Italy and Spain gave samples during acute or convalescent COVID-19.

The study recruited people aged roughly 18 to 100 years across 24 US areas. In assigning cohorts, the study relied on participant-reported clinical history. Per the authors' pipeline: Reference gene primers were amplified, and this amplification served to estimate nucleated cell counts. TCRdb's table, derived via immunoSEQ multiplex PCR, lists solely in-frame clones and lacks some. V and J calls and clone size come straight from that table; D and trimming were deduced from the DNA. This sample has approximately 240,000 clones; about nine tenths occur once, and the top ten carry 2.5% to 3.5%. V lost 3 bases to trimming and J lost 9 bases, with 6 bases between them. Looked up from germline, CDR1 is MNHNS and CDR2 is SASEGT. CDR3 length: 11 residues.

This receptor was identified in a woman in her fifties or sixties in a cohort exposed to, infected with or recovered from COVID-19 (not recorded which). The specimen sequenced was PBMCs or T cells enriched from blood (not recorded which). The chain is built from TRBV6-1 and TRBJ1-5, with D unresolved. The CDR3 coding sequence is TGTGCCAGCAGTGACCCGAGGCCCCAGCATTTT. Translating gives CASSDPRPQHF.